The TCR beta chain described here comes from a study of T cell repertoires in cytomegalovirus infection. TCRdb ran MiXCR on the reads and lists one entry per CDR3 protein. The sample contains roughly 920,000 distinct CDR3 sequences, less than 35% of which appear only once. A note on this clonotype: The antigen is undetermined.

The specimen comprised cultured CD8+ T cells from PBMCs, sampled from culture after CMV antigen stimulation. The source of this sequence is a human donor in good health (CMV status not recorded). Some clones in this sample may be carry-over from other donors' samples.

CDR3 bases: TGTGCCAGCAGACGGGACGGCTACGTGGGCACTGAAGCTTTCTTT. Amino acid sequence: CASRRDGYVGTEAFF. The rearrangement joins TRBV3-1 to TRBJ1-1; D perhaps matches TRBD1 (5 bases). There are 15 residues in the CDR3. Germline loops: CDR1 LGHDT, CDR2 YNNKEL (reference sequence). V lost 6 bases and J lost 4, with 18 bases in between.